Shown below are 7 T cell receptor beta chains from a single sample sequenced in a study of beta chain features in type 1 diabetes. Reverse transcribing all isolated RNA meant expressed TCRB transcripts were sequenced. Libraries were prepared by immunoSEQ multiplex PCR; TCRdb keeps only in-frame clonotypes and omits some of them. The sample has 130,000 to 150,000 clones, approximately 52% seen once. Input material: Tregs from blood. These receptors were collected from a man aged 18 to 30 in good health.

V is TRBV21-1 and J is TRBJ2-5; the D segment call TRBD1 is taken from the table without a DNA check. TRBV21-1 is an annotated pseudogene. This CDR3 is 19 amino acids long. CDR3 residues: CASSKLGILRDRYQETQYF. The CDR3 bases are TGTGCCAGCAGCAAACTCGGCATCCTCCGGGACAGGTACCAAGAGACCCAGTACTTC.

V usage is TRBV5-1 and J usage is TRBJ1-1; D remains unclear. Trimming took 0 bases from V and 1 from J, leaving 7 bases between them. The CDR3 covers 14 residues. The germline V gene has CDR1 SGHRS and CDR2 YFSETQ. The CDR3 coding sequence is TGCGCCAGCAGCTTGGCCGGGAGGAACACTGAAGCTTTCTTT. It yields the protein CASSLAGRNTEAFF.

V usage is TRBV5-1 and J usage is TRBJ1-2, with 7 positions matching TRBD1. Germline V gives CDR1 SGHRS, CDR2 YFSETQ. The CDR3 spans 16 residues. V lost 1 base and J lost 1; bases outside the gene matches: 7. The CDR3 DNA reads TGCGCCAGCAGCTTGACACAGGGGTCTTTTAACTATGGCTACACCTTC. Protein sequence: CASSLTQGSFNYGYTF.

The chain uses TRBV27 and TRBJ2-3; maybe TRBD2 (5 bases). V was clipped by 2 bases and J by 3 bases, with 9 bases between them. The CDR3 covers 14 residues. In germline, CDR1 is MNHEY, CDR2 SMNVEV (reference sequence). The chain's CDR3 is CASSLNRRTDTQYF. CDR3 nucleotide sequence: TGTGCCAGCAGTTTAAATAGGAGGACAGATACGCAGTATTTT.

The genes are TRBV7-2 and TRBJ1-2; D not resolved. With 7 bases removed from V and 3 bases from J, the gap between germline ends came to 12 bases. The germline gives CDR1 SGHTA, CDR2 FQGNSA. This CDR3 comprises 13 residues. CDR3 DNA: TGTGCCAGCAAGACGGGAGCCGACTATGGCTACACCTTC. It codes for CASKTGADYGYTF.

The chain couples TRBV5-1 to TRBJ2-1; maybe TRBD1 (6 bases). The CDR3 length is 13 residues. V was trimmed by 3 bases and J by 8 bases, leaving 12 bases between them. Germline V lookup: CDR1 SGHRS, CDR2 YFSETQ. This chain's CDR3 is CASSYQQGHEQFF. In DNA, the CDR3 is TGCGCCAGCAGCTATCAACAGGGCCATGAGCAGTTCTTC.

The V and J genes are TRBV10-3 and TRBJ2-7; D is ambiguous. CDR3 length: 13 residues. CDR1 is ENHRY and CDR2 is SYGVKD in the germline V gene. Trimming removed 7 bases at V and 0 bases at J, with 10 bases between. CDR3 sequence reads: CAITATNSYEQYF. CDR3 in DNA: TGTGCCATCACTGCCACAAACTCCTACGAGCAGTACTTC.